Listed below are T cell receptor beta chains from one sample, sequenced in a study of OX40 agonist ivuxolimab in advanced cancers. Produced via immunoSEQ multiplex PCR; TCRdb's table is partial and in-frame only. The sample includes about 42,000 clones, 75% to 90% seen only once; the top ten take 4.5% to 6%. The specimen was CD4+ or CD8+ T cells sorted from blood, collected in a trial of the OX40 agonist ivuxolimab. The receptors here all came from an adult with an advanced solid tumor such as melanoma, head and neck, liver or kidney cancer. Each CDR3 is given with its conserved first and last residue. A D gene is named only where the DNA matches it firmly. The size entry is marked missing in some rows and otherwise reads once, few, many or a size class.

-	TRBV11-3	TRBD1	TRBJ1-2	CASSLRTGQGNYGYTF	TGTGCCAGCAGCTTACGAACGGGACAGGGTAACTATGGCTACACCTTC
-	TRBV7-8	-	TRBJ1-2	CASSRQANYGYTF	TGTGCCAGCAGCCGACAGGCTAACTATGGCTACACCTTC
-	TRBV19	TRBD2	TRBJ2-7	CASSAASGYEQYF	TGTGCCAGTAGTGCTGCTAGCGGCTACGAGCAGTACTTC
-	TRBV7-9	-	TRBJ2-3	CASSRGFTDTQYF	TGTGCCAGCAGCCGGGGCTTCACAGATACGCAGTATTTT
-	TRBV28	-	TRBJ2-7	CASSLPGTGAYEQYF	TGTGCCAGCAGTTTGCCCGGGACCGGGGCCTACGAGCAGTACTTC
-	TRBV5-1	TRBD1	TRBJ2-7	CASSLGLLGTGGNEQYF	TGCGCCAGCAGCTTGGGACTGCTCGGGACAGGGGGCAACGAGCAGTACTTC
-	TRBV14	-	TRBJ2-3	CASSQAGGLGLF	TGTGCCAGCAGCCAAGCTGGCGGGTTGGGGTTATTT
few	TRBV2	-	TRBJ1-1	CASSEFGFEAFF	TGTGCCAGCAGTGAATTTGGGTTTGAAGCTTTCTTT
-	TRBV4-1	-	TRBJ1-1	CASSLSGGGNTEAFF	TGCGCCAGCAGCCTTAGCGGGGGAGGGAACACTGAAGCTTTCTTT
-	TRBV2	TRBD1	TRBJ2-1	CASRVGQGSYNEQFF	TGTGCCAGCAGGGTGGGACAGGGCTCCTACAATGAGCAGTTCTTC
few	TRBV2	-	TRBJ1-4	CASSPREREKLFF	TGTGCCAGCAGTCCGCGGGAGCGGGAAAAACTGTTTTTT
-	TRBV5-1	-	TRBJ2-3	CASSLGHARTDTQYF	TGCGCCAGCAGCTTGGGGCATGCCCGCACAGATACGCAGTATTTT
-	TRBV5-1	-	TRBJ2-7	CASSLSYSYEQYF	TGCGCCAGCAGCTTGTCCTATTCCTACGAGCAGTACTTC
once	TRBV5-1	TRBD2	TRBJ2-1	CASSPGGVYNEQFF	TGCGCCAGCAGTCCGGGAGGGGTCTACAATGAGCAGTTCTTC
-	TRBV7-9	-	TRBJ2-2	CASSLGLHQGTTGELFF	TGTGCCAGCAGCTTAGGCCTACATCAGGGGACCACCGGGGAGCTGTTTTTT
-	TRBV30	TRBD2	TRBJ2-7	CAWTRTSGTSPYF	TGTGCCTGGACCCGGACTAGCGGGACGAGTCCGTACTTC
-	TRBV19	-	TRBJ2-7	CASSSSVSSYEQYF	TGTGCCAGTAGTTCATCAGTGAGCTCCTACGAGCAGTACTTC
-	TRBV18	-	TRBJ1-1	CASSPINTEAFF	TGTGCCAGCTCACCAATAAACACTGAAGCTTTCTTT
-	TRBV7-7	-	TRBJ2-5	CASSFSSRETQYF	TGTGCTAGCAGCTTTTCTTCTCGAGAGACCCAGTACTTC
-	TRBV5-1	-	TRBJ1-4	CASRVQGSSTNEKLFF	TGCGCCAGCAGGGTCCAGGGGAGTTCAACTAATGAAAAACTGTTTTTT
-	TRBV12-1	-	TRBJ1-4	CASSHPITGGEKLFF	TGTGCCAGCAGCCACCCCATAACAGGGGGTGAAAAACTGTTTTTT
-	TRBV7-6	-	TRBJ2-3	CASSLVQGLSDTQYF	TGTGCCAGCAGCTTAGTGCAGGGGCTTTCAGATACGCAGTATTTT
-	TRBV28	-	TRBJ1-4	CASSLKVEPYNEKLFF	TGTGCCAGCAGTTTAAAAGTTGAGCCTTATAATGAAAAACTGTTTTTT
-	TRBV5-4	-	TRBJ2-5	CASSPGHWETQYF	TGTGCCAGCAGCCCCGGGCATTGGGAGACCCAGTACTTC
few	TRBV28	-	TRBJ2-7	CASRRGAPPYEQYF	TGTGCCAGCCGGAGAGGGGCCCCCCCTTACGAGCAGTACTTC
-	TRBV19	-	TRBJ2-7	CASASSSYEQYF	TGTGCCAGTGCGTCGAGCTCCTACGAGCAGTACTTC
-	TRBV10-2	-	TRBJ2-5	CASSEQAGSQETQYF	TGCGCCAGCAGTGAACAGGCGGGGAGCCAAGAGACCCAGTACTTC
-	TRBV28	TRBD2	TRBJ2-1	CASRPSGSRPSYNEQFF	TGTGCCAGCAGACCGAGCGGGAGTCGCCCTTCCTACAATGAGCAGTTCTTC
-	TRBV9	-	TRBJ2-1	CASSVGSTGNYNEQFF	TGTGCCAGCAGCGTAGGGTCTACAGGGAACTACAATGAGCAGTTCTTC
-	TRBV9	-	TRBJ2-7	CASSTGTYEQYF	TGTGCCAGCAGCACCGGAACCTACGAGCAGTACTTC
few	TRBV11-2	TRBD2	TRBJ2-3	CASSPGLAGDTQYF	TGTGCCAGCAGCCCGGGACTAGCGGGAGATACGCAGTATTTT
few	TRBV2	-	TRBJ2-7	CASRRQYHEQYF	TGTGCCAGCAGGAGACAGTACCACGAGCAGTACTTC
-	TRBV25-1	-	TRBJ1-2	CASSGPGVSYTF	TGTGCCAGCAGTGGCCCCGGGGTCAGCTACACCTTC
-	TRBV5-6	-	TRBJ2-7	CASSSPDLLGSEQYF	TGTGCCAGCAGCTCTCCGGACCTATTAGGATCGGAGCAGTACTTC
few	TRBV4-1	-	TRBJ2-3	CASSNLVRERGDTQYF	TGCGCCAGCAGTAACCTCGTCAGGGAGCGAGGAGATACGCAGTATTTT
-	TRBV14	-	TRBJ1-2	CASSQDSRRGYTF	TGCGCCAGCAGCCAAGATTCTAGGAGGGGCTACACCTTC
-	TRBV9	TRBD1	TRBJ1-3	CASSVGTGQENTIYF	TGTGCCAGCAGCGTAGGGACAGGTCAAGAAAACACCATATATTTT
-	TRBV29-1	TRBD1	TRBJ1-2	CSVPQGTGVYGYTF	TGCAGCGTTCCGCAAGGGACAGGGGTCTATGGCTACACCTTC
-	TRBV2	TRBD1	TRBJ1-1	CASSLNTGARTEAFF	TGTGCCAGCAGTCTCAATACAGGGGCTAGGACTGAAGCTTTCTTT
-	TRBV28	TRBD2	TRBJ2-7	CATQSGTSVYEQYF	TGTGCCACTCAGTCCGGGACTAGCGTATACGAGCAGTACTTC
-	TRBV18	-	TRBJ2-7	CASSPAGEQYF	TGTGCCAGCTCACCGGCGGGCGAGCAGTACTTC
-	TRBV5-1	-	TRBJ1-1	CASSSDGNTEAFF	TGCGCCAGCAGCTCGGACGGGAACACTGAAGCTTTCTTT